Included here is one TCR beta chain sequence, with context. The antigen it recognizes is unknown. Within one base of it there is no much larger clone, and no base qualities were kept. The data were taken from a study of T cell changes during pregnancy in multiple sclerosis (dated by TCRdb to the late 2010s). Notes on the research overall: The study looked at changes in the T cell repertoire across pregnancy in women with multiple sclerosis.

The library was generated by the immunoSEQ multiplex PCR assay. The immuneACCESS repertoire file appears here via TCRdb, limited to in-frame rearrangements. These files lack a portion of the clones; in checked studies, under half of the deficit traces to unresolved V genes, and the cause of the others is not known. For this sample there are roughly 110,000 clones; about 89% appear just once. 1.6% of the sample is held by the ten biggest clonotypes. The source of this sequence is a female donor with multiple sclerosis, enrolled in a pregnancy study. The sequencing used peripheral blood, collected before pregnancy.

The nucleotides read TGTGCCAGCAGGCGGCTAGCGGGAGATTATGATACGCAGTATTTT. The resulting protein is CASRRLAGDYDTQYF. In this chain, TRBV2 is recombined with TRBJ2-3, with 10 junctional bases fitting TRBD2. The CDR3 runs 15 residues from the cysteine to the phenylalanine. The sequence is cut down to CDR3 DNA, 45 bases in frame from base 1. Looking up the germline V gene yields CDR1 SNHLY and CDR2 FYNNEI. Trimming accounts for 6 bases at V and 6 bases at J, while the number of junction bases matched to no gene is 9.